Each of the 15 T cell receptor beta chains below was sequenced from the same sample in a study of somatic mutations in cytotoxic T cells in rheumatoid arthritis. Profiled with immunoSEQ multiplex PCR; TCRdb holds only in-frame clones, not every one. The sample lists approximately 16,000 clones; roughly 74% were seen once. The material sequenced was CD8+ T cells sorted from blood. These TCRs come from an adult with rheumatoid arthritis.

The chain is built from TRBV2 and TRBJ2-5; the D is unclear. CDR1 is SNHLY, CDR2 FYNNEI, per germline. V dropped 2 bases and J dropped 5 bases, with 15 bases sitting between them. CDR3 size: 15 residues. In DNA form, the CDR3 reads TGTGCCAGCAGTGAATGGGCAAGAGAGAGGGAGACCCAGTACTTC. Translation: CASSEWARERETQYF.

The CDR3 here is CASRRTDTQYF. As DNA, the CDR3 is TGTGCCAGCAGGCGCACAGATACGCAGTATTTT. The chain has TRBV25-1 and TRBJ2-3; D unclear. V lost 6 bases and J 1 base, leaving 2 bases between the germline ends. The CDR3 spans 11 residues. Germline V gene sequence: CDR1 MGHDK, CDR2 SYGVNS.

The chain joins TRBV6-5 to TRBJ1-2, with D perhaps matching TRBD1 (6 bases). From germline, CDR1 is MNHEY and CDR2 SVGAGI. Trimming took off 0 bases at V and 6 bases at J, with 17 bases between the two ends. The CDR3 is 16 residues long. CDR3 region: CASSYSQVGAPDGYTF. CDR3 DNA: TGTGCCAGCAGTTACTCGCAAGTGGGGGCCCCGGATGGCTACACCTTC.

The V and J genes are TRBV10-3 and TRBJ2-7, with D hard to call. V was clipped by 2 bases and J by 4 bases, with 6 bases between them. In germline, CDR1 is ENHRY, CDR2 SYGVKD. This CDR3 contains 12 residues. CDR3 DNA: TGTGCCATCAGTGAGAGATCATACGAGCAGTACTTC. Its protein is CAISERSYEQYF.

This clone was found once. CDR3 nucleotides: TGTGCCAGCAGCTCCCGGGACAGCAATTACAATGAGCAGTTCTTC. It yields the protein CASSSRDSNYNEQFF. V usage is TRBV7-2 and J usage is TRBJ2-1; 7 bases fit TRBD1. There are 15 residues in the CDR3. V gave up 4 bases and J gave up 4 bases; unmatched junction bases: 7. In germline, CDR1 is SGHTA, CDR2 FQGNSA.

The chain combines TRBV4-1 with TRBJ1-3, with a weak D call TRBD1 (5 bases). The CDR3 has 14 amino acids. Trimming stripped 3 bases from V and 8 bases from J, with 14 bases between. The germline gives CDR1 MGHRA, CDR2 YSYEKL. The CDR3 region has the DNA TGCGCCAGCAGCCATCCTCAGGGCAGGGACACCATATATTTT. This translates into CASSHPQGRDTIYF.

The rearrangement uses TRBV6-1 and TRBJ1-3; D might be TRBD1 (5 bases). V dropped 1 base and J dropped 2 bases, with 12 bases sitting between them. The CDR3 is made up of 16 amino acids. Germline V gene data show CDR1 as MNHNS and CDR2 as SASEGT. DNA for the CDR3: TGTGCCAGCAGTGAAGTTGGAGAGGGGACTGGAAACACCATATATTTT. This codes for CASSEVGEGTGNTIYF.

The rearrangement joins TRBV11-2 to TRBJ1-3, with D perhaps TRBD1 (6 bases). This CDR3 is built from 14 residues. V lost 2 bases to trimming and J lost 4 bases, with 9 bases between them. Germline CDR1 reads SGHAT; CDR2 reads FQNNGV. The CDR3 DNA sequence: TGTGCCAGCAGCTTACAGGGGACAGGAAACACCATATATTTT. It codes for CASSLQGTGNTIYF.

The chain carries TRBV10-2 and TRBJ2-1, with D possibly being TRBD1 or TRBD2 (5 bases each). Germline assignment: CDR1 WSHSY and CDR2 SAAADI. This CDR3 contains 15 residues. V shed 2 bases and J shed 3 bases, with 11 bases lying between them. The CDR3 protein is CASSETGPNYNEQFF. CDR3 DNA: TGCGCCAGCAGTGAGACGGGACCGAACTACAATGAGCAGTTCTTC.

This chain connects TRBV5-5 to TRBJ2-1, with D possibly being TRBD2 (7 bases). Trimming stripped 3 bases from V and 8 bases from J, with 12 bases between. Looked up from germline, CDR1 is SGHKS and CDR2 is YYEKEE (reference sequence). The CDR3 has 13 amino acids. CDR3 sequence (DNA): TGTGCCAGCAGCTGGGGAGGGGGAGATGAGCAGTTCTTC. Encoded protein: CASSWGGGDEQFF. Full variable domain (remainder filled in from reference TRBV5-5 and TRBJ2-1): DAGVTQSPTHLIKTRGQQVTLRCSPISGHKSVSWYQQVLGQGPQFIFQYYEKEERGRGNFPDRFSARQFPNYSSELNVNALLLGDSALYLCASSWGGGDEQFFGPGTRLTVL.

The V and J genes are TRBV7-9 and TRBJ2-7; D tentatively fits TRBD1 or TRBD2 (7 bases each). The length of the CDR3 is 18 residues. Trimming left V 5 bases short and J 3 bases short, with 26 bases between. The germline V gene has CDR1 SEHNR and CDR2 FQNEAQ (reference sequence). The CDR3, as DNA: TGTGCCAGCAGCCCCCTTAGTTGGGCAGGGGGAGGGGGCTACGAGCAGTACTTC. Translation: CASSPLSWAGGGGYEQYF.

The J gene is TRBJ1-6, the V gene TRBV4-1; D is uncertain. Trimming took 3 bases from V and 13 from J, leaving 16 bases between them. The CDR3 extends over 14 amino acids. CDR1 is MGHRA and CDR2 is YSYEKL in the germline V gene. The CDR3 nucleotides read TGCGCCAGCAGCCAGTGGACCTCCGTTTATCCCCTCCACTTT. This gives the protein CASSQWTSVYPLHF.

The chain carries TRBV2 and TRBJ1-5, with D possibly matching TRBD1 (6 bases). The CDR3 covers 16 residues. The V gene lost 6 bases and the J gene lost 0 bases, with 15 bases spanning the gap. Germline V CDR1 and CDR2: SNHLY, FYNNEI. The CDR3, as DNA: TGTGCCAGCAGGAAGGAGGGGGGGTTTAGCAATCAGCCCCAGCATTTT. Its protein product is CASRKEGGFSNQPQHF.

As DNA, the CDR3 is TGTGCCAGCAGCTTGGTTCAGGGGAGTACCGGGGAGCTGTTTTTT. It specifies CASSLVQGSTGELFF. J is TRBJ2-2 and V is TRBV5-8, with D perhaps TRBD1 (6 bases). CDR1 and CDR2 (germline): SGHTS, YDEGEE. V lost 0 bases to trimming and J lost 5 bases, with 11 bases between them. The CDR3 is 15 amino acids.

This clone was detected only a few times. This sequence joins TRBV7-9 and TRBJ1-5; D perhaps matches TRBD1 (6 bases). The CDR3 length is 16 residues. The germline V and J ends were trimmed by 5 bases and 0 bases, with 14 bases remaining between them. From germline, CDR1 is SEHNR and CDR2 FQNEAQ (reference sequence). The CDR3 region has the DNA TGTGCCAGCAGCCCCCGGGGGGACACTAGCAATCAGCCCCAGCATTTT. It translates to CASSPRGDTSNQPQHF.